A selection of T cell receptor beta chains follows, all from one sample in a study of CD8 T cells in Susac syndrome. TCRdb fed the immunoSEQ multiplex PCR reads into MiXCR, producing one record per CDR3 protein. Of about 150,000 distinct CDR3 sequences in the sample, roughly 96% are singletons; the top ten hold over 0.1%. The material sequenced was CD4+ T cells from PBMCs. The receptor source for this set is a human donor with multiple sclerosis. Both conserved end residues are trimmed from each CDR3. Clone size is not always given. Where it is, it says once, few, many or a class for expanded clones.

.,TRBV29-1,SSRGSGGLNTGELF
.,TRBV2,ASSERRDSTYGYT
.,TRBV27,ASSPISGGYYEQY
.,TRBV29-1,SVASTGIRSNTQY
.,TRBV7-8,ASSEQANTEAF
.,TRBV20-1,SADRDGSYEQY
.,TRBV29-1,SVSRTGNPNEQY
.,TRBV30,AWSVGQITLEAF
once,TRBV18,ASSPDTLGEQY
.,TRBV20-1,SANGGRVGYEQY
.,TRBV7-2,ASSLPGTGNYEQY
.,TRBV6-1,ASSPGTGSGRNQPQH
.,TRBV9,ASSARAGRLNTEAF
.,TRBV4-1,ASSQDSTAYQPQH
.,TRBV20-1,SASSPPPKKAF
.,TRBV24-1,ATSDLGVYPTDTQY
.,TRBV30,AWTRGASILKGAF
once,TRBV20-1,SARRATGNEQY
.,TRBV12-3/TRBV12-4,ASSFSGGTDTQY
.,TRBV7-3,ASSLTTTSYEQY
.,TRBV5-1,ASSLLGFNEQY
.,TRBV29-1,SVDRQGDTGELF
.,TRBV24-1,ATSDFGRGQPEQF
once,TRBV4-3,ASSRSGRNGELF
.,TRBV7-3,ASSLQFGPLETQY
.,TRBV2,ASQGFVSTGELF
.,TRBV29-1,SVVMGEQY
.,TRBV3-1,ASSQRVTEAF
once,TRBV5-4,ASSSDGYEQY
.,TRBV20-1,SASLGIGDYGYT
.,TRBV20-1,SAGPKGGMDQPQH
.,TRBV20-1,SARRAAITDTQY
.,TRBV4-1,ASSPAPGTSGHNEQF
.,TRBV6-5,ASRIGVTYGYT
.,TRBV6-1,ASSPAGGPGGYGYT
.,TRBV4-1,ASSLLGLASYEQY
.,TRBV20-1,SAPTTGAPYEQY
.,TRBV6-5,ASNQHGQGVETQY
.,TRBV15,ATSRSGTSGDTQY
.,TRBV9,ASSVGGGYT
.,TRBV30,AWTHLAGERSQY
.,TRBV12-3/TRBV12-4,ASSLSGGLSEAF
once,TRBV20-1,SAREGTLTSYNEQF
.,TRBV5-1,ASNRGPEETQY
.,TRBV4-1,ASSQDDPDTQY
.,TRBV20-1,SARDRQAVYGYT
.,TRBV29-1,SARLGGEGELF
.,TRBV4-1,ASSQGPESNQPQH